The 12 T cell receptor beta chains reported below all come from one sample, sequenced in a study of human T cells and chemical hapten exposure. TCRdb recomputed calls from the RACE reads with MiXCR, one row per CDR3 protein. The profile shows roughly 380,000 distinct CDR3 sequences, about 5.1% of them singletons. Time point noted: pre-sensitization, week 0. The treatment is: therapeutic diphenylcyclopropenone sensitization with weekly scalp DPC. Sequencing used whole blood, obtained in connection with sensitization to the hapten diphenylcyclopropenone (DPC). The receptors originated from a woman aged 50 to 60 with alopecia areata. Some clones in this sample may be carry-over from other donors' samples.

This clonotype turned up a few times. The V gene is TRBV2, the J gene TRBJ1-2; D is unclear. This CDR3 has 13 residues. Trimming removed 3 bases from V and 4 bases from J, with 9 bases in between. Germline V gene lookup returns CDR1 SNHLY and CDR2 FYNNEI. The CDR3 region has the DNA TGTGCCAGCAGTGAGTGGCTCTCCTATGGCTACACCTTC. Encoded protein: CASSEWLSYGYTF.

This clonotype was seen more than once but under ten times. CDR3 nucleotides: TGTGCCAGCAGTACGGGGCTTGGGGGGCAGTTCTTC. Protein sequence: CASSTGLGGQFF. The chain carries TRBV12-3 or TRBV12-4 and TRBJ2-1; either TRBD1 or TRBD2 may supply D (5 bases each). V shed 5 bases and J shed 12 bases, with 14 bases lying between them. This CDR3 is built from 12 residues.

This clonotype has ten or more counts. The chain has TRBV24-1 and TRBJ2-2, with D uncertain. The CDR3 consists of 14 residues. The germline V and J ends were trimmed by 11 bases and 7 bases, with 19 bases remaining between them. Germline CDR1 is KGHDR and CDR2 is SFDVKD. In DNA form, the CDR3 reads TGTGCCAGCAGGCATGACGATCCCCACGGGGAGCTGTTTTTT. Translation: CASRHDDPHGELFF.

The sample holds many counts of this clonotype. This chain connects TRBV27 to TRBJ2-1; D not resolved. CDR3 size: 14 residues. V lost 3 bases to trimming and J lost 7 bases, with 13 bases between them. Germline-derived CDR1 and CDR2 are MNHEY and SMNVEV (reference sequence). The CDR3: CASSLSSPINEQFF. DNA for the CDR3: TGTGCCAGCAGTTTGTCTTCCCCGATTAATGAGCAGTTCTTC.

This clonotype has at least ten counts. The gene calls are TRBV5-1 and TRBJ2-3; TRBD2 matches at 8 bases. Germline loops: CDR1 SGHRS, CDR2 YFSETQ. With 0 bases clipped from V and 0 bases from J, the junction kept 6 bases outside the gene matches. The CDR3 length is 17 residues. CDR3 amino acids: CASSLATGGISTDTQYF. Here the CDR3 DNA reads TGCGCCAGCAGCTTGGCAACGGGAGGGATAAGCACAGATACGCAGTATTTT.

This clonotype occurred a few times. The chain combines TRBV9 with TRBJ2-5; D might be TRBD2 (6 bases). This CDR3 contains 15 residues. Germline CDR1 SGDLS, CDR2 YYNGEE. V was pared by 4 bases and J by 5 bases, with 18 bases between. This CDR3 is CASSPQPSRGETQYF. The CDR3 bases are TGTGCCAGCAGCCCTCAGCCTTCCCGGGGGGAGACCCAGTACTTC. The whole variable domain, remainder taken from reference TRBV9 and TRBJ2-5, is DSGVTQTPKHLITATGQRVTLRCSPRSGDLSVYWYQQSLDQGLQFLIQYYNGEERAKGNILERFSAQQFPDLHSELNLSSLELGDSALYFCASSPQPSRGETQYFGPGTRLLVL.

This clonotype was found many times. The chain combines TRBV7-8 with TRBJ2-2, with unresolved D. CDR1 is SGHVS, CDR2 FQNEAQ, per germline. Trimming removed 5 bases from V and 5 bases from J, with 9 bases in between. The CDR3 is 13 residues long. The CDR3 reads CASSRRETGELFF. CDR3 nucleotide sequence: TGTGCCAGCAGCCGAAGGGAAACCGGGGAGCTGTTTTTT. The whole variable domain, filled in from reference TRBV7-8 and TRBJ2-2, reads GAGVSQSPRYKVAKRGQDVALRCDPISGHVSLFWYQQALGQGPEFLTYFQNEAQLDKSGLPSDRFFAERPEGSVSTLKIQRTQQEDSAVYLCASSRRETGELFFGEGSRLTVL.

This clonotype appeared many times. The chain has TRBV10-3 and TRBJ2-1, with D possibly being TRBD1 (5 bases). This CDR3 spans 12 amino acids. Germline loops: CDR1 ENHRY, CDR2 SYGVKD. Trimming cost V 2 bases and J 7 bases, with 6 bases left between them. DNA for the CDR3: TGTGCCATCAGTGAGGGGGCAAATGAGCAGTTCTTC. Amino acid sequence: CAISEGANEQFF.

This clonotype has at least ten counts. The V call is TRBV12-3 or TRBV12-4, the J call TRBJ1-1, with no clear D. The CDR3 length is 13 residues. The V end lost 4 bases, the J end lost 1 base, and 7 bases lay between the germline ends. DNA of the CDR3: TGTGCCAGCAGTTATACGGCGAACACTGAAGCTTTCTTT. This codes for CASSYTANTEAFF.

J is TRBJ1-4 and V is TRBV7-9; the match to TRBD1 covers 8 bases. The CDR3 spans 16 residues. Trimming removed 3 bases from V and 8 bases from J; junction bases left unmatched: 11. CDR1 is SEHNR, CDR2 FQNEAQ, per germline (reference sequence). The CDR3 loop reads CASSFDSGTGVEKLFF. DNA of the CDR3: TGTGCCAGCAGCTTCGACTCTGGGACAGGTGTGGAAAAACTGTTTTTT.

This chain links TRBV20-1 with TRBJ1-1, with unresolved D. Trimming pared 3 bases from V and 7 bases from J, leaving 15 bases between. The V gene's germline CDR1 is DFQATT and CDR2 SNEGSKA (reference sequence). The length of the CDR3 is 13 residues. CDR3 nucleotides: TGCAGTGCTAGCGGGTGGAGTGCGCATGAAGCTTTCTTT. This codes for CSASGWSAHEAFF.

In its sample, this clonotype was seen many times. The chain is built from TRBV7-8 and TRBJ1-1; D remains ambiguous. The CDR3 spans 15 residues. Trimming pared 7 bases from V and 1 base from J, leaving 16 bases between. Germline V gives CDR1 SGHVS, CDR2 FQNEAQ. CDR3 in amino acids: CASTTPGPKNTEAFF. The CDR3, as DNA: TGTGCCAGCACCACTCCTGGACCGAAGAACACTGAAGCTTTCTTT.